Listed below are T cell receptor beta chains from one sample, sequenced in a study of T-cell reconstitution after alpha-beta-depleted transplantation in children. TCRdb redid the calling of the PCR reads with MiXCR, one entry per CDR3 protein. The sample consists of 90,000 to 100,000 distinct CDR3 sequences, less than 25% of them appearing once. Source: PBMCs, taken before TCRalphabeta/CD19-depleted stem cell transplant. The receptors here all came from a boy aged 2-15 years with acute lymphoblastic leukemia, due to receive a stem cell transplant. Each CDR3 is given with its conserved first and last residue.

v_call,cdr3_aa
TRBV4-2,CASSQEGYGLAEGHENIQYF
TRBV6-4,CASSDSAGGSDTQYF
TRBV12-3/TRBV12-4,CASSRTGNYNEQFF
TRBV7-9,CASSLVVGANSYNEQFF
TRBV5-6,CASYSDSPYEQYF
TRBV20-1,CSADAGTASYNEQFF
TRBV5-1,CASSFLGGSYEQYF
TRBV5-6,CASSFGTSGYEQYF
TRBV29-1,CSVEGGAGEEFF
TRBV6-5,CASSWDQSTDTQYF
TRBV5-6,CASYDSGMQGTQYF
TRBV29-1,CSGRQGFRDKFF
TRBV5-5,CASSPGGPYSSYGYTF
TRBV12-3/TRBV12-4,CASSVWGRNQETQYF
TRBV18,CASSPGDRVQYF
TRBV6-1,CASKREATYGYTF
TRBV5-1,CASSRTGGSYEQYF
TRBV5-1,CASSFQGLGEAFF
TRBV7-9,CASSLRHREAFF
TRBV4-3,CASSQDRGTVTYEQYF
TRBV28,CASRPFPGLRGNEQFF
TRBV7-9,CASSLAGGNTDTQYF
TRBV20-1,CSALGLAGDEQYF
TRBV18,CASSQEVETQYF
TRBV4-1,CASSPGQGWDTQYF
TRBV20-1,CSAFRTVTYEQYF
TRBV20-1,CSARASGGRYEQYF
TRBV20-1,CSARGEGGSETQYF
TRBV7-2,CASSFGLAGGTGELFF
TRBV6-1,CASSRSETGYNEQFF
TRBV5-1,CASSLGASSNSYEQYF
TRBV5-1,CASSSGLAGVSEQFF
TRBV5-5,CASSRGLAGDEQYF
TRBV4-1,CASSHDLAGGRYNEQFF
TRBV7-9,CASSFLHEQYF
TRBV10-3,CAISRTVAEQFF
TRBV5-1,CASSLAGGASTDTQYF
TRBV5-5,CASSLTSGGLGRYNEQFF
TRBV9,CASSVGTSTGEQFF
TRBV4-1,CASSQGHRGRSGANVLTF
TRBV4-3,CASSIQGHNEQFF
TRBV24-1,CATSDSGLAATDTQYF
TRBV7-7,CASSLKGAGEQFF
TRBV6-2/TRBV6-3,CASSYGAGQAYNEQFF
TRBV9,CASSVVGGGASYNEQFF
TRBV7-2,CASSLAGAATETQYF
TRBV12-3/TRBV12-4,CASSLTSGGAMGTDTQYF
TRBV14,CASSQLDRGNTGELFF
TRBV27,CASSFTRPGEQYF
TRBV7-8,CASSFALNRGRGYEQYF
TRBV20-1,CSARPGPPRGYTF
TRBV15,CATSSQKTPNSYNEQFF
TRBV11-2,CASTRAGELFF
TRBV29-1,CSGATGLNQPQHF
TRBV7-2,CASSLEANEKLFF